The present T cell receptor (beta chain) was sequenced within a study of blood T cell repertoires in COVID-19. Study at large: Sources were T cells, B-cell-depleted T cells, or PBMCs; the material itself was cDNA or gDNA.

Using immunoSEQ multiplex PCR, the repertoire was profiled, and TCRdb retains in-frame clones only, with some absent. The sample holds some 210,000 clones; about 83% are singletons and the top ten take less than 3.5%. This clonotype was obtained from a middle-aged man with active or convalescent COVID-19. Sequencing was carried out using peripheral blood.

CDR3 nucleotides: TGTGCCAGCAGAGAGGACAGCCAAGAGACCCAGTACTTC. Amino acids: CASREDSQETQYF. The chain is built from TRBV6-5 and TRBJ2-5; D is possibly TRBD1 (6 bases). The CDR3 sequence is 13 residues long. V lost 6 bases and J 1 base, leaving 9 bases between the germline ends. In germline, CDR1 is MNHEY, CDR2 SVGAGI.